This is a list of T cell receptor beta chains from one sample in a study of cytomegalovirus exposure and HLA in healthy donors. Measured with immunoSEQ multiplex PCR; TCRdb has only the in-frame clones, and not every one. This table holds about 200,000 clones, around 75% found once. The sequenced sample was PBMCs. These receptors came from a woman aged 30 to 39 in good health and CMV-seronegative. Each CDR3 is given with its conserved first and last residue. Size tells how often a clone was seen (once, few, many) or the class of an expanded clone, and some rows leave it out.

j_call clone_size v_call cdr3_aa
TRBJ2-7 . TRBV5-1 CASSLGDRGGEQYF
TRBJ1-1 medium-sized TRBV30 CAWILRGMNTEAFF
TRBJ2-1 . TRBV7-3 CASSFLSGASYNEQFF
TRBJ1-4 . TRBV9 CASSFGGFGNEKLFF
TRBJ1-3 . TRBV18 CASSPTPENLSGNTIYF
TRBJ1-5 . TRBV19 CASSGQGKQPQHF
TRBJ1-4 few TRBV6-1 CASSVDYLGSEKLFF
TRBJ2-5 . TRBV5-6 CASSMGSFQETQYF
TRBJ2-7 few TRBV4-1 CASSQEWPSGSYEQYF
TRBJ1-2 . TRBV9 CASSVQGADYGYTF
TRBJ1-1 . TRBV6-5 CASSYQANTEAFF
TRBJ1-4 . TRBV5-8 CASSTRQGPNEKLFF
TRBJ2-7 . TRBV25-1 CASSDPGTVGEQYF
TRBJ2-6 . TRBV29-1 CSVLTSGANVLTF
TRBJ2-2 . TRBV29-1 CSVNRGGTGELFF
TRBJ2-5 . TRBV6-1 CASSEGAGVPETQYF
TRBJ2-5 . TRBV11-2 CASSLGGGPPGETQYF
TRBJ2-3 few TRBV7-9 CSSSLTADTQYF
TRBJ1-5 . TRBV19 CASSPQGAWQPQHF
TRBJ2-7 . TRBV11-1 CASSLAGEGEQYF
TRBJ2-5 . TRBV5-1 CATRTGNLQETQYF
TRBJ1-5 . TRBV4-1 CASSRPGYQPQHF
TRBJ2-3 few TRBV7-2 CASSLVPGPTDTQYF
TRBJ1-2 . TRBV5-1 CASRPDPQGQYGYTF
TRBJ2-7 . TRBV5-1 CASSLRQGSHEQYF
TRBJ1-6 few TRBV7-9 CASSLDRGRWDSPLHF
TRBJ2-3 . TRBV4-3 CASSPGRGRLDTQYF
TRBJ1-1 . TRBV5-1 CASSAGASEAFF
TRBJ1-4 once TRBV5-4 CASSLTGTNEKLFF
TRBJ2-7 . TRBV7-2 CASSHSSGELTYEQYF
TRBJ2-2 . TRBV7-2 CASSFYTGELFF